These 8 T cell receptor beta chains were sequenced from one sample in a study of shared clonotypes between healthy human individuals. Method: immunoSEQ multiplex PCR; TCRdb's copy keeps in-frame clones and lacks some. The table lists under 2,500,000 clones, 90% to 97% of them singletons, with about 0.13% in the top ten. The specimen was naive CD4+ T cells sorted from blood. The subset here: CD45RA+ positively selected. These TCRs come from a man aged 18 to 29 in good health.

V and J are TRBV7-8 and TRBJ2-7, with TRBD2 matching 7 bases. The V gene end was trimmed by 4 bases and the J gene end by 2 bases; junction bases not matched to a gene: 8. This CDR3 has 15 residues. The germline CDR1 and CDR2 sequences are SGHVS and FQNEAQ. CDR3 sequence reads: CASSSQGGSTYEQYF. CDR3 DNA: TGTGCCAGCAGCTCCCAGGGCGGGAGCACCTACGAGCAGTACTTC. Complete variable domain (other parts from reference TRBV7-8 and TRBJ2-7): GAGVSQSPRYKVAKRGQDVALRCDPISGHVSLFWYQQALGQGPEFLTYFQNEAQLDKSGLPSDRFFAERPEGSVSTLKIQRTQQEDSAVYLCASSSQGGSTYEQYFGPGTRLTVT.

This clone was found once. The chain recombines TRBV21-1 with TRBJ2-2; the table names TRBD2, a call not compared with the DNA. TRBV21-1 is assigned pseudogene status. The CDR3 runs 14 residues. The CDR3 region is CANGLAGNTGELFF. CDR3 nucleotides: TGTGCCAACGGACTAGCGGGTAATACCGGGGAGCTGTTTTTT.

For the CDR3, the DNA is TGTGCCAGTGCTGGCCGGGACAGCTCCTACGAGCAGTACTTC. Its translation: CASAGRDSSYEQYF. This chain uses TRBV19 with TRBJ2-7, with 7 positions matching TRBD1. From germline, CDR1 is LNHDA and CDR2 SQIVND (reference sequence). J was trimmed by 0 bases and V by 8 bases; bases with no gene match: 7. This CDR3 contains 14 residues.

This chain joins TRBV4-1 and TRBJ2-7; possibly TRBD2 for D (7 bases). Trimming left V 3 bases short and J 0 bases short, with 12 bases between. In germline, CDR1 is MGHRA, CDR2 YSYEKL. CDR3 length: 15 amino acids. The DNA of the CDR3 is TGCGCCAGCAGCCAGCAGGGGAGGGACTCCTACGAGCAGTACTTC. It specifies CASSQQGRDSYEQYF.

The rearrangement joins TRBV14 to TRBJ2-5; the D gene is possibly TRBD2 (6 bases). The CDR3 is 15 residues long. V was pared by 6 bases and J by 1 base, with 15 bases between. Per germline, CDR1 SGHDN and CDR2 FVKESK. CDR3 region: CASSRLGLTQETQYF. CDR3 nucleotides: TGTGCCAGCAGTCGGCTGGGACTGACCCAAGAGACCCAGTACTTC.

This chain uses TRBV5-5 with TRBJ1-6; perhaps TRBD1 as D (5 bases). V was pared by 0 bases and J by 3 bases, with 10 bases between. The CDR3 covers 16 residues. Germline V gene data show CDR1 as SGHKS and CDR2 as YYEKEE (reference sequence). The CDR3 DNA is TGTGCCAGCAGCTTGGAAGGGGAAATCTATAATTCACCCCTCCACTTT. Residues: CASSLEGEIYNSPLHF.

As concerns this clone: In the same sample, other DNA sequences code for this CDR3. The chain has TRBV5-1 and TRBJ2-1, with TRBD2 matching 9 bases. The J segment lost 2 bases and the V segment lost 4 bases, leaving 4 bases of the junction unmatched. Germline CDR1 SGHRS, CDR2 YFSETQ. There are 15 residues in the CDR3. The CDR3 bases are TGCGCCAGCAGCGAGACTAGCGGACCCTACAATGAGCAGTTCTTC. This translates into CASSETSGPYNEQFF.

This clone came up once. The V call is TRBV5-1, the J call TRBJ2-7; the match to TRBD2 covers 14 bases. Germline CDR1 and CDR2: SGHRS and YFSETQ. The CDR3 covers 16 residues. V lost 4 bases and J lost 4; bases outside the gene matches: 7. CDR3 sequence: CASSPPGLAGDYEQYF. The CDR3, as DNA: TGCGCCAGCAGCCCTCCGGGACTAGCGGGAGATTACGAGCAGTACTTC.